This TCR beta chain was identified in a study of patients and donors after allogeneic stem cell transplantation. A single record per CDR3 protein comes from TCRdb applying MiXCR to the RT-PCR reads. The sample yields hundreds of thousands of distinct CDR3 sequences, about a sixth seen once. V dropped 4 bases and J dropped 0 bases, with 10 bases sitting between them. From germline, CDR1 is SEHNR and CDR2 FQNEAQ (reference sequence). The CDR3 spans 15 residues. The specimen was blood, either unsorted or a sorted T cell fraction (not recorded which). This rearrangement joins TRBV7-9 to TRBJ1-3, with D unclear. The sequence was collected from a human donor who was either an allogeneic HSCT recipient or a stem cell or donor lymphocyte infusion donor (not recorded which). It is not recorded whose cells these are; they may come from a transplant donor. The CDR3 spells CASSSDGYSGNTIYF. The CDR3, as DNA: TGTGCCAGCAGCTCTGACGGCTACTCTGGAAACACCATATATTTT.